The 24 T cell receptor beta chains below all came from one sample that was sequenced in a study of T cell repertoires in cytomegalovirus infection. TCRdb redid the calling of the reads with MiXCR, one entry per CDR3 protein. The repertoire consists of roughly 720,000 distinct CDR3 sequences, with about 40% occurring once and the leading ten covering roughly 2.8%. The specimen was PBMCs. Receptors originate from a human donor in good health (CMV status not recorded). Some clones in this sample may be carry-over from other donors' samples.

This clonotype has only a few counts. This chain uses TRBV7-6 with TRBJ1-2, with D perhaps matching TRBD1 (6 bases). The CDR3 is made up of 17 amino acids. Trimming took off 1 base at V and 7 bases at J, with 22 bases between the two ends. The germline V gene has CDR1 SGHVS and CDR2 FNYEAQ. CDR3 amino acids: CASSLGFAGAIGGGYTF. The DNA of the CDR3 is TGTGCCAGCAGCTTAGGTTTTGCAGGGGCCATCGGCGGTGGCTACACCTTC.

The genes are TRBV20-1 and TRBJ1-1; tentatively, D is TRBD1 (5 bases). This CDR3 spans 13 amino acids. V was trimmed by 3 bases and J by 4 bases, leaving 12 bases between them. Germline CDR1 reads DFQATT; CDR2 reads SNEGSKA (reference sequence). The CDR3, as DNA: TGCAGTGCTAGGGGGACCTTATTCACTGAAGCTTTCTTT. Translation gives CSARGTLFTEAFF.

Note on this clonotype: This may come from a read error, since a much larger clone is one base off. This is likely a read error, given that the CDR3 carries no conserved phenylalanine or tryptophan at its end. The chain uses TRBV7-2 and TRBJ2-2; 14 bases are shared with TRBD2. J gave up 3 bases and V 3 bases, and 9 bases lay outside the gene matches. There are 19 residues in the CDR3. The germline V gene has CDR1 SGHTA and CDR2 FQGNSA. This CDR3 is CASSLPPGLAGVDTGELFV. In DNA form, the CDR3 reads TGTGCCAGCAGCTTGCCTCCGGGACTAGCGGGAGTTGACACCGGGGAGCTGTTTGTT.

V is TRBV28 and J is TRBJ2-1; TRBD2 agrees at 16 bases. CDR3 length: 15 amino acids. The ends lost 5 bases at V and 8 bases at J; junction bases unmatched: 3. From germline, CDR1 is MDHEN and CDR2 SYDVKM. The CDR3 is CASSPGLAGGDEQFF. In nucleotides, the CDR3 is TGTGCCAGCAGTCCGGGACTAGCGGGAGGGGATGAGCAGTTCTTC.

This chain links TRBV9 with TRBJ2-4; tentatively, D is TRBD1 (5 bases). The V and J ends lost 0 bases and 1 base respectively, with 20 bases between them. This CDR3 has 19 residues. Germline V CDR1 and CDR2: SGDLS, YYNGEE. The CDR3 sequence: CASSVEEITGLGAKNIQYF. DNA of the CDR3: TGTGCCAGCAGCGTAGAGGAAATTACAGGCCTTGGGGCCAAAAACATTCAGTACTTC.

The chain links TRBV4-3 to TRBJ2-3; possibly TRBD2 for D (6 bases). Germline loops: CDR1 LGHNA, CDR2 YSLEER. CDR3 length: 15 amino acids. Trimming pared 3 bases from V and 5 bases from J, leaving 15 bases between. The CDR3 is CASSQTRGGVDTQYF. CDR3 nucleotide sequence: TGCGCCAGCAGCCAGACGCGGGGCGGGGTAGATACGCAGTATTTT.

This chain connects TRBV6-6 to TRBJ2-7; D may be TRBD2 (5 bases). This CDR3 is built from 15 residues. Germline V gene sequence: CDR1 MNHNY, CDR2 SVGAGI (reference sequence). The V end was cut by 0 bases, the J end by 4 bases, with 13 bases between. The CDR3 here is CASSYSRLSWYEQYF. The DNA for the CDR3 is TGTGCCAGCAGTTACTCGAGACTATCGTGGTACGAGCAGTACTTC.

The CDR3 loop is CASSYDSKNTEAFF. The DNA for the CDR3 is TGTGCCAGCAGCTACGACAGCAAGAACACTGAAGCTTTCTTT. The V gene is TRBV5-4, the J gene TRBJ1-1, with a tentative D call TRBD1 (5 bases). Germline CDR1 and CDR2: SGHNT and YYREEE (reference sequence). The CDR3 length is 14 residues. Trimming removed 3 bases from V and 1 base from J, with 10 bases in between.

For this clonotype: The junction does not match germline at one end; this may be a read error. The chain combines TRBV7-2 with TRBJ1-6; 7 bases are shared with TRBD1. The germline CDR1 and CDR2 sequences are SGHTA and FQGNSA. The CDR3 runs to 16 residues. CDR3 sequence: CASSLTGAWIGSPLNF. CDR3 in DNA: TGTGCCAGCAGCCTAACAGGGGCTTGGATAGGTTCACCCCTCAACTTT.

This clonotype was counted between two and nine times. The chain employs TRBV5-1 and TRBJ2-4; TRBD1 matches at 9 bases. The CDR3 totals 15 residues. The V segment lost 4 bases and the J segment 7 bases; nucleotides outside the gene matches: 9. CDR1 and CDR2 from the germline V gene are SGHRS and YFSETQ. In DNA, the CDR3 is TGCGCCAGCAGCGACGCCGGGACAGGGACGAACATTCAGTACTTC. This gives the protein CASSDAGTGTNIQYF.

The sample holds many counts of this clonotype. The chain has TRBV7-2 and TRBJ2-4, with 12 bases matching TRBD2. V lost 1 base and J lost 0; bases outside the gene matches: 7. The CDR3 consists of 19 residues. The germline CDR1 and CDR2 sequences are SGHTA and FQGNSA. Here the CDR3 DNA reads TGTGCCAGCAGCTTAGTGGGACTAGCGGGCCCCATAGCCAAAAACATTCAGTACTTC. This codes for CASSLVGLAGPIAKNIQYF.

The gene calls are TRBV7-8 and TRBJ1-5; TRBD1 aligns across 10 bases. The V gene's germline CDR1 is SGHVS and CDR2 FQNEAQ. This CDR3 has 17 amino acids. V dropped 6 bases and J dropped 2; count of bases not matched to a gene: 10. This chain's CDR3 is CASSQPAGTGGNQPQHF. CDR3 nucleotides: TGTGCCAGCAGTCAACCCGCCGGGACAGGGGGCAATCAGCCCCAGCATTTT.

This clonotype has more than one count but fewer than ten. This chain links TRBV27 with TRBJ2-1; no firm D call. The CDR3 length is 12 residues. V shed 5 bases and J shed 4 bases, with 6 bases lying between them. Germline V lookup: CDR1 MNHEY, CDR2 SMNVEV (reference sequence). The CDR3 coding sequence is TGTGCCAGCAGTATGCAATACAATGAGCAGTTCTTC. Its protein product is CASSMQYNEQFF.

A word on this clonotype: This may arise from a read error, as a much more abundant clone is one base away. CDR3 residues: CAIGLSGANVLTF. The CDR3 nucleotides read TGTGCTATTGGTCTCTCTGGGGCCAACGTCCTGACTTTC. V is TRBV12-5 and J is TRBJ2-6, with D unresolved. The germline V gene has CDR1 LGHNT and CDR2 FRNRAP. The CDR3 runs to 13 residues.

This clonotype was recorded once. J is TRBJ1-4 and V is TRBV6-5, with unresolved D. V lost 5 bases, J lost 10 bases, and 14 bases lay in between. CDR1 is MNHEY, CDR2 SVGAGI, per germline. This CDR3 region has 13 residues. CDR3 coding DNA: TGTGCCAGCAGTATACTGGGTAATCGAAAACTGTTTTTT. Protein product: CASSILGNRKLFF.

The rearrangement joins TRBV19 to TRBJ2-3, with D perhaps matching TRBD2 (7 bases). CDR3 length: 16 residues. V was trimmed by 7 bases and J by 1 base, leaving 18 bases between them. The germline CDR1 and CDR2 sequences are LNHDA and SQIVND (reference sequence). CDR3 DNA: TGTGCCAGTACTCGTTGGGGGGGCTCTGGCACAGATACGCAGTATTTT. Protein product: CASTRWGGSGTDTQYF.

In its sample, this clonotype was seen once. A read error may produce the germline difference seen at one junction end. V and J are TRBV7-6 and TRBJ2-3, with 7 bases matching TRBD2. The CDR3 is made up of 16 amino acids. Germline assignment: CDR1 SGHVS and CDR2 FNYEAQ. The CDR3 region is CASSLGTSAFTGTQYF. Here the CDR3 DNA reads TGTGCTAGCAGCTTGGGTACTAGCGCCTTCACAGGTACGCAGTATTTT.

CDR3 nucleotide sequence: TGTGCCAGCAGGGGGGGGCCGGGCAGCATCACCGGGGAGCTGTTTTTT. Its protein product is CASRGGPGSITGELFF. The chain joins TRBV6-5 to TRBJ2-2, with D perhaps TRBD2 (7 bases). The CDR3 is made up of 16 amino acids. Germline CDR1 MNHEY, CDR2 SVGAGI. V was pared by 6 bases and J by 4 bases, with 18 bases between.

The rearrangement uses TRBV6-6 and TRBJ1-5; possibly TRBD1 for D (5 bases). Per the germline V gene, CDR1 is MNHNY and CDR2 is SVGAGI (reference sequence). Trimming took off 6 bases at V and 2 bases at J, with 20 bases between the two ends. The CDR3 covers 17 residues. The CDR3 protein is CASSREFTGLGNQPQHF. The CDR3 DNA sequence: TGTGCCAGCAGCCGAGAGTTTACAGGATTAGGCAATCAGCCCCAGCATTTT.

This chain uses TRBV12-3 or TRBV12-4 with TRBJ1-2; TRBD1 aligns across 7 bases. This CDR3 region has 15 residues. After removal of 6 bases from V and 0 bases from J, the junction contained 7 bases not matched to a gene. DNA for the CDR3: TGTGCCAGCAGCTTCGGGACAGCCTCTAACTATGGCTACACCTTC. It specifies CASSFGTASNYGYTF.

Note on this clonotype: A single base separates this from a much larger clone, so it may be a read error. The chain couples TRBV7-2 to TRBJ2-5, with D tentatively TRBD1 (5 bases). Trimming took 0 bases from V and 6 from J, leaving 11 bases between them. Per germline, CDR1 SGHTA and CDR2 FQGNSA. This CDR3 is 14 amino acids long. The CDR3 DNA is TGTGCCAGCAGCTTAGCGGCCAGGGTAAAGACCCAGTACTTC. This translates into CASSLAARVKTQYF. Full variable domain (remainder filled in from reference TRBV7-2 and TRBJ2-5): GAGVSQSPSNKVTEKGKDVELRCDPISGHTALYWYRQSLGQGLEFLIYFQGNSAPDKSGLPSDRFSAERTGGSVSTLTIQRTQQEDSAVYLCASSLAARVKTQYFGPGTRLLVL.

A few counts support this clonotype. The chain employs TRBV7-8 and TRBJ2-1; 14 positions match TRBD2. Germline CDR1 SGHVS, CDR2 FQNEAQ. The CDR3 contains 15 residues. Trimming cost V 5 bases and J 9 bases; bases outside gene matches: 6. For the CDR3, the DNA is TGTGCCAGCAGCCTGACTAGCGGGAGGGTTAGTGAGCAGTTCTTC. Residues: CASSLTSGRVSEQFF.

A few counts support this clonotype. The V gene is TRBV6-1, the J gene TRBJ1-1; D is ambiguous. Germline CDR1 and CDR2: MNHNS and SASEGT. V lost 1 base, J lost 0 bases, and 12 bases lay in between. CDR3 length: 16 residues. Here the CDR3 reads CASSEVPAAMNTEAFF. The DNA of the CDR3 is TGTGCCAGCAGTGAAGTCCCAGCCGCCATGAACACTGAAGCTTTCTTT.

This clonotype was seen only a few times. This rearrangement joins TRBV7-6 to TRBJ1-1; D perhaps matches TRBD1 (5 bases). Trimming took 0 bases from V and 4 from J, leaving 18 bases between them. There are 17 residues in the CDR3. The germline CDR1 and CDR2 sequences are SGHVS and FNYEAQ. The CDR3 DNA is TGTGCCAGCAGCTTAGCGCTTTCGGGGGAACCCTCCACTGAAGCTTTCTTT. Its protein is CASSLALSGEPSTEAFF.